This T cell receptor (beta chain) was documented in a study of T cell repertoires in cytomegalovirus infection. Across the whole study: Indications came from public TCR beta signatures; they pointed to CMV infection and to a matching HLA type.

This clonotype has a count of ten or more. The CDR3 contains 15 residues. V gave up 3 bases and J gave up 5 bases, with 13 bases separating them. Each CDR3 protein is one row after TCRdb ran MiXCR on the reads. Of hundreds of thousands of distinct CDR3 sequences listed, about 11% were seen once; the top ten hold roughly 10%. Sequencing was performed on PBMCs. This clonotype was obtained from a human donor in good health (CMV status not recorded). Some clones in this sample may be carry-over from other donors' samples. The chain couples TRBV12-3 or TRBV12-4 to TRBJ2-2; D not resolved. The CDR3 sequence is CASSLGIGRTGELFF. The CDR3 DNA is TGTGCCAGCAGTTTGGGCATCGGAAGAACCGGGGAGCTGTTTTTT.